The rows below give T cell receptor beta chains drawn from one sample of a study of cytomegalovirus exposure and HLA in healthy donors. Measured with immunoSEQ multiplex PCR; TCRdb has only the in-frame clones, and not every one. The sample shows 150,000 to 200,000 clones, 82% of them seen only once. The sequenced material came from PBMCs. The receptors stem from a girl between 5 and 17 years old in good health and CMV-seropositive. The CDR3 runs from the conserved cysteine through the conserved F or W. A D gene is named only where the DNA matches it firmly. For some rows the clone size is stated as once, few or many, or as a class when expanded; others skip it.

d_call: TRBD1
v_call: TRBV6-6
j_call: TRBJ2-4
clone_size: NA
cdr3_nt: TGTGCCAGCAGTTACTCGACAGGGGACCAGGCCAAACAGTACTTC
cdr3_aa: CASSYSTGDQAKQYF

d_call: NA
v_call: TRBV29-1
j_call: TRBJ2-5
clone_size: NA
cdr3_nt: TGCAGCGTTGGAAGGGGTGGACAGCAGTACTTC
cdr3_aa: CSVGRGGQQYF

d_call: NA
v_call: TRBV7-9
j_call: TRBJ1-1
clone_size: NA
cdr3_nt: TGTGCCAGCAGCTTAGATTGGCAGGCAGAAGCTTTCTTT
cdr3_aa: CASSLDWQAEAFF

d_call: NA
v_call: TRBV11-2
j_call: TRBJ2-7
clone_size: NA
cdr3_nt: TGTGCCAGCAGCTTAGACACCGCCAGGGCCTACGAGCAGTACTTC
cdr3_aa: CASSLDTARAYEQYF

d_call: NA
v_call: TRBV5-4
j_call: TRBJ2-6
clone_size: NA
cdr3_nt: TGTGCCAGCAGCTTGGGTAGTAGCTCTGGGGCCAACGTCCTGACTTTC
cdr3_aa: CASSLGSSSGANVLTF

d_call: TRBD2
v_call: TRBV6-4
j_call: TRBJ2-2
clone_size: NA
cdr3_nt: TGTGCCAGCAGTGACGCGGGGGCCGGGGAGCTGTTTTTT
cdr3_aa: CASSDAGAGELFF

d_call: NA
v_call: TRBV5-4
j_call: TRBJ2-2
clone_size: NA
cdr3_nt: TGTGCCAGCAGCCCGGACAGCGCGAACACCGGGGAGCTGTTTTTT
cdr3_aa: CASSPDSANTGELFF

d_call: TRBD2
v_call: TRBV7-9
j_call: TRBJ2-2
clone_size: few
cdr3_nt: TGTGCCAGCAGCTTAGTGGGAGCGGGATTGGCCGGGGAGCTGTTTTTT
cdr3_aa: CASSLVGAGLAGELFF

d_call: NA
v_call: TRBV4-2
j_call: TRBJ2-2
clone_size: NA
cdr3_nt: TGTGCCAGCAGCCAACTACCGGAGGCCGGGGAGCTGTTTTTT
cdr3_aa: CASSQLPEAGELFF

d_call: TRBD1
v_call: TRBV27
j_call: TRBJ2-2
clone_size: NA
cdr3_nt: TGTGCCAGCAGGGGATGGACAGGGAACACCGGGGAGCTGTTTTTT
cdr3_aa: CASRGWTGNTGELFF

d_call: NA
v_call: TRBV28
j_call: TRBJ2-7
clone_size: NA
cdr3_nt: TGTGCCAGCAGTCGGGGAAGCTACGAGCAGTACTTC
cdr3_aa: CASSRGSYEQYF

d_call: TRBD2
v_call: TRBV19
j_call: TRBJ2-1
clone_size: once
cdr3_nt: TGTGCCAGCGGGGCGACTAGCGCCTCCTACAATGAGCAGTTCTTC
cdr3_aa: CASGATSASYNEQFF

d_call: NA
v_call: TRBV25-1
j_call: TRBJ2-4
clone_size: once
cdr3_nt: TGTGCCAGCTCCCAGGGGGCGGGGGCGAACATTCAGTACTTC
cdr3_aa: CASSQGAGANIQYF

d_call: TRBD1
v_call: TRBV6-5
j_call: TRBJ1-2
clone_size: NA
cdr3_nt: TGTGCCAGCAGTCCGATCACAGGGGGCACTGGCTACACCTTC
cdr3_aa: CASSPITGGTGYTF

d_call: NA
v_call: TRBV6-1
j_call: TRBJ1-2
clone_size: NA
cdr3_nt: TGTGCCAGCAGCCAATCCCACTATGGCTACACCTTC
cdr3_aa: CASSQSHYGYTF

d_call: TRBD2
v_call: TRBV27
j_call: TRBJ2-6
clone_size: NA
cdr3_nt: TGTGCCAGCCAACCCTTTTCGGGAGGTTCTGGGGCCAACGTCCTGACTTTC
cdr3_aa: CASQPFSGGSGANVLTF

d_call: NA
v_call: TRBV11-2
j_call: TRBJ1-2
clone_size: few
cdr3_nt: TGTGCCAGCAGCACAACTACAGGGACCTATGGCTACACCTTC
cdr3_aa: CASSTTTGTYGYTF

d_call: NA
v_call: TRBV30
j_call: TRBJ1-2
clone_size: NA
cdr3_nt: TGTGCCTGGAGGGACACAATGGGACTAACGCACTATGGCTACACCTTC
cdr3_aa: CAWRDTMGLTHYGYTF

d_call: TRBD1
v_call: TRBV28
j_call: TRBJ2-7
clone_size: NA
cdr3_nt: TGTGCCAGCAGTCAAACAGGGGAAAGCTCCTACGAGCAGTACTTC
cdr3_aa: CASSQTGESSYEQYF

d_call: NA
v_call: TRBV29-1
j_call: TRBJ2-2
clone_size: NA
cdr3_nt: TGCAGCGTTGCTGGGGACGCAGGGGACACCGGGGAGCTGTTTTTT
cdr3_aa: CSVAGDAGDTGELFF

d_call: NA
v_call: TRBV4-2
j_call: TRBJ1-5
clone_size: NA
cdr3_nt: TGTGCCAGCAGCCAAGATTTCGGTGGTCGTGACAATCAGCCCCAGCATTTT
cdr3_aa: CASSQDFGGRDNQPQHF

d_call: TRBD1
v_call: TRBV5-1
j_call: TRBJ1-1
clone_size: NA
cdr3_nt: TGCGCCAGCAGGGACAGGCTGAACACTGAAGCTTTCTTT
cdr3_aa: CASRDRLNTEAFF